Below, 17 T cell receptor beta chains from the same sample are listed, as sequenced in a study of T-cell reconstitution after alpha-beta-depleted transplantation in children. The authors prepared the TCRbeta library with unique molecular identifiers. TCRdb called the PCR reads again in MiXCR, with one record for every CDR3 protein. The sample has 9,200 or so distinct CDR3 sequences, about 14% seen once. Sequencing used PBMCs, mostly from graft donor cells, obtained 60 days after TCRalphabeta/CD19-depleted stem cell transplant. The source of these receptors is a male patient younger than 18 who had a stem cell transplant for acute lymphoblastic leukemia, so the T cells may come from the graft donor.

In its sample, this clonotype was seen many times. V is TRBV19 and J is TRBJ1-2; D gene uncertain. Trimming removed 9 bases from V and 4 bases from J, with 15 bases in between. Germline V gene lookup returns CDR1 LNHDA and CDR2 SQIVND (reference sequence). CDR3 length: 13 residues. CDR3 sequence: CARRVSVPYGYTF. In DNA, the CDR3 is TGTGCCAGGCGGGTCTCAGTACCCTATGGCTACACCTTC.

At least ten counts were recorded for this clonotype. The genes are TRBV7-9 and TRBJ1-5, with D perhaps matching TRBD1 (6 bases). This CDR3 region has 14 residues. Looked up from germline, CDR1 is SEHNR and CDR2 is FQNEAQ (reference sequence). This CDR3 reads CVLTQGLSIQPQHF. In nucleotides, the CDR3 is TGTGTCCTGACGCAGGGGCTCTCAATTCAGCCCCAGCATTTT.

This clonotype has ten or more counts. The genes are TRBV6-2 or TRBV6-3 and TRBJ2-3; tentatively, D is TRBD1 or TRBD2 (5 bases each). Trimming took 6 bases from V and 2 from J, leaving 9 bases between them. This CDR3 contains 13 residues. Germline values: CDR1 MNHEY, CDR2 SVGEGT. DNA of the CDR3: TGTGCCAGCAGGAGGGACCTCACAGATACGCAGTATTTT. It specifies CASRRDLTDTQYF.

The chain employs TRBV6-1 and TRBJ1-6; D remains unclear. Deletions cut 4 bases from V and 8 bases from J, with 12 bases between. The length of the CDR3 is 14 residues. The germline V gene has CDR1 MNHNS and CDR2 SASEGT. The CDR3 protein is CASSGGRYYSPLHF. CDR3 sequence (DNA): TGTGCCAGCAGTGGTGGCAGGTACTATTCACCCCTCCACTTT.

This clonotype was counted ten times or more. The genes are TRBV20-1 and TRBJ2-7; D perhaps matches TRBD2 (5 bases). The CDR3 is made up of 11 amino acids. Between the trimmed V and J ends, which lost 6 bases and 7 bases, there was a span of 13 bases. The germline V gene encodes CDR1 DFQATT and CDR2 SNEGSKA (reference sequence). The DNA for the CDR3 is TGCAGTGCGATGGACTTGATGGAGCAGTACTTC. Translating gives CSAMDLMEQYF.

This clonotype came up many times. V gene TRBV27 combines with J gene TRBJ2-1; 10 positions agree with TRBD1. The CDR3 runs to 15 residues. Germline CDR1 and CDR2: MNHEY and SMNVEV (reference sequence). Losses at the gene ends were 2 bases for V and 2 bases for J; bases not matched to a gene: 0. The CDR3 nucleotides are TGTGCCAGCAGTTTAGGGACAGGGGCCTACAATGAGCAGTTCTTC. As protein: CASSLGTGAYNEQFF.

This clonotype showed up many times. The rearrangement uses TRBV5-6 and TRBJ1-6; D might be TRBD1 (5 bases). The CDR3 consists of 13 residues. CDR1 and CDR2 (germline): SGHDT, YYEEEE. V gave up 4 bases and J gave up 6 bases, with 8 bases separating them. CDR3 sequence (DNA): TGTGCCAGCAGCATGACAGTTAATTCACCCCTCCACTTT. Protein: CASSMTVNSPLHF.

This clonotype has at least ten counts. The chain uses TRBV27 and TRBJ2-7; 10 bases match TRBD2. The CDR3 sequence is 15 residues long. Germline lookup yields CDR1 MNHEY and CDR2 SMNVEV (reference sequence). V shed 4 bases, J shed 1 base, and the junction held 4 bases outside the gene matches. This chain's CDR3 is CASSSLAGISYEQYF. DNA of the CDR3: TGTGCCAGCAGTTCACTAGCGGGGATTTCCTACGAGCAGTACTTC.

There are many counts of this clonotype. The chain combines TRBV5-5 with TRBJ1-4, with D perhaps matching TRBD1 (5 bases). The CDR3 consists of 16 residues. V was clipped by 4 bases and J by 7 bases, with 20 bases between them. Germline V CDR1 and CDR2: SGHKS, YYEKEE (reference sequence). The CDR3 spells CASSLIWGRESEKLFF. CDR3 bases: TGTGCCAGCAGCCTCATTTGGGGCAGGGAAAGTGAAAAACTGTTTTTT.

This clonotype was counted ten times or more. V is TRBV12-3 or TRBV12-4 and J is TRBJ1-5; 10 bases fit TRBD1. The CDR3 is made up of 16 amino acids. V trimming: 6 bases; J trimming: 7 bases; junction bases outside the gene matches: 12. The CDR3 reads CASSDYLDRGSQPQHF. The CDR3 region has the DNA TGTGCCAGCAGCGATTATTTGGACAGGGGGTCCCAGCCCCAGCATTTT.

At least ten counts were recorded for this clonotype. The chain couples TRBV6-5 to TRBJ2-2; 12 bases align to TRBD1. The CDR3 extends over 18 amino acids. V lost 0 bases, J lost 6 bases, and 8 bases stayed unmatched. Germline V CDR1 and CDR2: MNHEY, SVGAGI. The CDR3: CASSYSGDRGLSSGELFF. DNA of the CDR3: TGTGCCAGCAGTTACTCCGGGGACAGGGGGCTGTCATCCGGGGAGCTGTTTTTT.

This clonotype was seen more than once but under ten times. The rearrangement links TRBV5-1 to TRBJ2-5; D could derive from TRBD1 or TRBD2 (5 bases each). The CDR3 totals 14 residues. Trimming shortened V by 3 bases and J by 4 bases, and 13 bases separated the two germline ends. The germline V gene has CDR1 SGHRS and CDR2 YFSETQ. The CDR3 region is CASSYPGRGETQYF. CDR3 DNA sequence: TGCGCCAGCAGCTATCCGGGACGGGGAGAGACCCAGTACTTC. Complete variable domain (other parts from reference TRBV5-1 and TRBJ2-5): KAGVTQTPRYLIKTRGQQVTLSCSPISGHRSVSWYQQTPGQGLQFLFEYFSETQRNKGNFPGRFSGRQFSNSRSEMNVSTLELGDSALYLCASSYPGRGETQYFGPGTRLLVL.

This chain uses TRBV5-1 with TRBJ1-6, with D possibly being TRBD1 (5 bases). V gave up 3 bases and J gave up 7 bases, with 11 bases separating them. The CDR3 is made up of 14 amino acids. Germline lookup yields CDR1 SGHRS and CDR2 YFSETQ. The CDR3 DNA follows: TGCGCCAGCAGCTATTCGGGACGGAATTCACCCCTCCACTTT. Translation: CASSYSGRNSPLHF.

This clonotype was recorded at least ten times. The gene calls are TRBV20-1 and TRBJ2-7; D possibly corresponds to TRBD1 (6 bases). V dropped 6 bases and J dropped 3 bases, with 21 bases sitting between them. CDR1 and CDR2 from the germline V gene are DFQATT and SNEGSKA (reference sequence). CDR3 length equals 15 residues. The CDR3 loop is CSARSTGSYYYEQYF. For the CDR3, the DNA is TGCAGTGCGAGATCCACAGGGAGTTATTACTACGAGCAGTACTTC.

The V and J genes are TRBV12-3 or TRBV12-4 and TRBJ1-1, with a tentative D call TRBD1 (5 bases). The CDR3 has 16 amino acids. V lost 3 bases and J 4 bases, leaving 18 bases between the germline ends. In DNA, the CDR3 is TGTGCCAGCAGTTTTGTCGTCCGGGGCCCCGGCACTGAAGCTTTCTTT. It specifies CASSFVVRGPGTEAFF.

This clonotype was seen repeatedly, ten times or more. The chain links TRBV7-8 to TRBJ1-4; D is uncertain. Between the trimmed V and J ends, which lost 4 bases and 12 bases, there was a span of 12 bases. Germline CDR1 SGHVS, CDR2 FQNEAQ. There are 12 residues in the CDR3. CDR3: CASSSPPRELFF. DNA of the CDR3: TGTGCCAGCAGCTCTCCCCCTAGGGAACTGTTTTTT.

This chain joins TRBV11-1 and TRBJ2-6, with 8 bases aligning to TRBD1. The CDR3 consists of 20 residues. CDR1 SGHAT and CDR2 FQDESV come from the germline V gene (reference sequence). After removal of 3 bases from V and 0 bases from J, the junction contained 13 bases not matched to a gene. The CDR3 region is CASSFGQGYHTSSGANVLTF. For the CDR3, the DNA is TGTGCCAGCAGCTTCGGACAGGGTTACCACACCTCCTCTGGGGCCAACGTCCTGACTTTC.